A selection of T cell receptor beta chains follows, all from one sample in a study of cytomegalovirus exposure and HLA in healthy donors. Clones were read by immunoSEQ multiplex PCR, and TCRdb kept only the in-frame ones, dropping some. The data show roughly 89,000 clones, with 65% seen just once and 20% to 25% held by the top ten. Sequenced input: PBMCs. The receptors stem from a woman in her forties or fifties in good health and CMV-seropositive. Each CDR3 is given with its conserved first and last residue. A D gene is named only where the DNA matches it firmly. Size values are once, few and many counts, or a class for expanded clones, and some rows have none.

>TRBJ2-5|NA|TRBD2|TRBV7-8
TGTGCCAGCAGCTTAGGATCGGGACTAGCTAGGGAGACCCAGTACTTC
CASSLGSGLARETQYF
>TRBJ1-4|NA|TRBD1|TRBV7-9
TGTGCCAGCAGCTCCAGCCTTCGGGGGGGGACAGCGAATGAAAAACTGTTTTTT
CASSSSLRGGTANEKLFF
>TRBJ1-2|NA|NA|TRBV2
TGTGCCAGCAGTGACTGGGGGGATACCTATGGCTACACCTTC
CASSDWGDTYGYTF
>TRBJ1-1|few|TRBD1|TRBV10-3
TGTGCCACCGGACAGGGGGAGGGCACTGAAGCTTTCTTT
CATGQGEGTEAFF
>TRBJ1-1|NA|NA|TRBV18
TGTGCCAGCTCACAGGGGCCTTCTGGGAACACTGAAGCTTTCTTT
CASSQGPSGNTEAFF
>TRBJ2-2|NA|NA|TRBV28
TGTGCCACCTTTGGCGGGGTAGACACCGGGGAGCTGTTTTTT
CATFGGVDTGELFF
>TRBJ2-7|few|NA|TRBV7-9
TGTGCCAGCAGCCCTCCTAGCTCCTACGAGCAGTACTTC
CASSPPSSYEQYF
>TRBJ2-2|NA|NA|TRBV2
TGTGCCAGCTCAGGTGTGGCCGGGGAGCTGTTTTTT
CASSGVAGELFF
>TRBJ2-7|NA|TRBD1|TRBV7-8
TGTGCCAGCAGCTCAAAGCCCGGACAGGGGTTATACGAGCAGTACTTC
CASSSKPGQGLYEQYF
>TRBJ1-6|NA|NA|TRBV2
TGTGCCAACCCGCGTTCACCTCTCCACTTT
CANPRSPLHF
>TRBJ2-5|NA|NA|TRBV9
TGTGCCAGCAGCGTAGCTTCACCAGGGAACGAGACCCAGTACTTC
CASSVASPGNETQYF
>TRBJ1-1|NA|NA|TRBV5-1
TGCGCCAGCACCCTTCTGGCAGGGGTTGACACTGAAGCTTTCTTT
CASTLLAGVDTEAFF
>TRBJ1-1|NA|TRBD1|TRBV10-2
TGCGCCAGCAGCGGGACAGCGAACACTGAAGCTTTCTTT
CASSGTANTEAFF
>TRBJ1-6|NA|NA|TRBV27
TGTGCCAGCAGTTTAAACCTGCGTTCACCCCTCCACTTT
CASSLNLRSPLHF
>TRBJ1-2|NA|TRBD1|TRBV28
TGTGCCAGCAGTACACCCGGGACAGGGAACTATGGCTACACCTTC
CASSTPGTGNYGYTF
>TRBJ1-1|NA|TRBD1|TRBV5-1
TGCGCCAGCAGCTTGGAGGACAGGGCTAACACTGAAGCTTTCTTT
CASSLEDRANTEAFF
>TRBJ1-4|NA|NA|TRBV19
TGTGCCAGTAGTCTTACCACGGGGGAAAAACTGTTTTTT
CASSLTTGEKLFF
>TRBJ1-2|NA|NA|TRBV28
TGTGCCAGCAGTTTATCTCTGGGGGGAAACTATGGCTACACCTTC
CASSLSLGGNYGYTF
>TRBJ2-7|NA|TRBD1|TRBV30
TGTGCCTGGAGTCGATGGGACAGGGGGTCCTACGAGCAGTACTTC
CAWSRWDRGSYEQYF
>TRBJ1-1|NA|NA|TRBV6-5
TGTGCCAGCAGTTACTCAGAACAGGGCTCAGCTTTCTTT
CASSYSEQGSAFF
>TRBJ2-3|NA|TRBD2|TRBV19
TGTGCCAGTAAGTGGAGCGGGGGGTTAGATACGCAGTATTTT
CASKWSGGLDTQYF
>TRBJ2-7|NA|TRBD1|TRBV7-9
TGTGCCAGCAGCCGGACGGGACAGCAAACCTACGAGCAGTACTTC
CASSRTGQQTYEQYF
>TRBJ2-1|NA|TRBD1|TRBV29-1
TGCAGCGTTGATAGGGACAGGTCCTCCTACAATGAGCAGTTCTTC
CSVDRDRSSYNEQFF
>TRBJ2-7|few|NA|TRBV5-6
TGTGCCAGCAGCTTGGGCAGCTCCTACGAGCAGTACTTC
CASSLGSSYEQYF
>TRBJ1-4|NA|TRBD1|TRBV7-2
TGTGCCAGCAGCTCACAGGGGGGGATGGAAAAACTGTTTTTT
CASSSQGGMEKLFF
>TRBJ1-6|NA|NA|TRBV28
TGTGCCAGCAGTTCCCCCCCGGGAATTAGCTCCTATAATTCACCCCTCCACTTT
CASSSPPGISSYNSPLHF
>TRBJ2-7|NA|NA|TRBV9
TGTGCCAGCAGCGTAGCGGGTGGACAGATCTACGAGCAGTACTTC
CASSVAGGQIYEQYF
>TRBJ2-7|NA|NA|TRBV11-2
TGTGCCAGCAGCCCGATCACCGGGACTGAATCCTACGAGCAGTACTTC
CASSPITGTESYEQYF
>TRBJ2-1|few|NA|TRBV29-1
TGCAGCGTTGGGGACATAGACAATGAGCAGTTCTTC
CSVGDIDNEQFF
>TRBJ2-3|NA|NA|TRBV6-6
TGTGCCAGCAGTTACGGCCCAGGGGCAGATACGCAGTATTTT
CASSYGPGADTQYF
>TRBJ2-1|NA|TRBD1|TRBV2
TGTGCCAGCAGTCCCGGGACAGGTTACAATGAGCAGTTCTTC
CASSPGTGYNEQFF
>TRBJ2-7|NA|NA|TRBV14
TGTGCCAGCAGCCGGGGGGCCTACGAGCAGTACTTC
CASSRGAYEQYF
>TRBJ1-1|NA|NA|TRBV2
TGTGCCACAATTCCCCTATTGGTGAACACTGAAGCTTTCTTT
CATIPLLVNTEAFF
>TRBJ1-1|NA|TRBD1|TRBV6-4
TGTGCCAGCAGTCCGGGACAGGGGAACACTGAAGCTTTCTTT
CASSPGQGNTEAFF
>TRBJ2-5|NA|TRBD1|TRBV7-9
TGTGCCAGCAGCTTGGACAGGCACGGGGAGACCCAGTACTTC
CASSLDRHGETQYF
>TRBJ2-5|NA|NA|TRBV27
TGTGCCAGCAGTCCCCAGGGGGAGACCCAGTACTTC
CASSPQGETQYF
>TRBJ2-2|NA|NA|TRBV9
TGTGCCAGCAGCGTAGCAGGGGACGTCACCGGGGAGCTGTTTTTT
CASSVAGDVTGELFF
>TRBJ2-7|NA|TRBD1|TRBV13
TGTGCCAGCAGCTTCCTGGGGACAGGGGAATACGAGCAGTACTTC
CASSFLGTGEYEQYF
>TRBJ1-2|few|NA|TRBV5-1
TGCGCCAGCAGCTTGGACAGTCCTCCGGTGGGCTATGGCTACACCTTC
CASSLDSPPVGYGYTF
>TRBJ1-1|NA|TRBD1|TRBV6-5
TGTGCCAGCAGTCTCCAGACAGGGGTGAACACTGAAGCTTTCTTT
CASSLQTGVNTEAFF
>TRBJ2-7|NA|TRBD2|TRBV5-1
TGTGCCAGCAGCTTCGGGGGAGGGACCTACGAGCAGTACTTC
CASSFGGGTYEQYF
>TRBJ2-1|few|TRBD2|TRBV5-1
TGCGCCAGCAGCTTGGTGGCTAGCGGGGGCAACTACTACAATGAGCAGTTCTTC
CASSLVASGGNYYNEQFF
>TRBJ2-3|few|NA|TRBV10-3
TGTGCCATCAGTGAGTCCCTCCAGGGGCCCGGCACAGATACGCAGTATTTT
CAISESLQGPGTDTQYF
>TRBJ2-1|NA|TRBD1|TRBV7-4
TGTGCCAGCACCCAAAAGAGACTCTGGACAGGTACGTTCTTC
CASTQKRLWTGTFF
>TRBJ1-1|few|TRBD1|TRBV7-9
TGTGCCAGCACCCCGACAGGGCTTACTGAAGCTTTCTTT
CASTPTGLTEAFF
>TRBJ2-5|NA|TRBD2|TRBV11-2
TGTGCCAGCAGCTTAGGGGAGCGGGGGGGCCAAGAGACCCAGTACTTC
CASSLGERGGQETQYF
>TRBJ2-3|NA|TRBD2|TRBV4-1
TGCGCCAGCAGCCCGGTACTAGCGGGGATTGACACAGATACGCAGTATTTT
CASSPVLAGIDTDTQYF
>TRBJ2-2|NA|TRBD2|TRBV5-4
TGTGCCAGCAGCTTGGGGGCTAGCGGGGGCACCGGGGAGCTGTTTTTT
CASSLGASGGTGELFF
>TRBJ2-1|NA|TRBD1|TRBV27
TGTGCCAGCAGGGCGCCGGGACAGGGGTTTTATGAGCAGTTCTTC
CASRAPGQGFYEQFF
>TRBJ2-1|NA|TRBD1|TRBV5-4
TGTGCCAGCAGCTTGGACAGGGGGCTTTTCGATGAGCAGTTCTTC
CASSLDRGLFDEQFF
>TRBJ2-3|NA|TRBD2|TRBV25-1
TGTGCCAGCACCCCTCGAATGGTTAGCGGGGATGACACAGATACGCAGTATTTT
CASTPRMVSGDDTDTQYF
>TRBJ1-2|few|NA|TRBV6-6
TGTGCCAGCACCACCCAGTTTTCAAACTATGGCTACACCTTC
CASTTQFSNYGYTF
>TRBJ1-1|NA|NA|TRBV2
TGTGCCAGGGGTACCAGACAGCGGGACACTGAAGCTTTCTTT
CARGTRQRDTEAFF
>TRBJ1-5|NA|NA|TRBV7-8
TGTGCCAGCAGCCTTAGCGCCCAGGATCAGCCCCAGCATTTT
CASSLSAQDQPQHF
>TRBJ2-1|few|NA|TRBV5-1
TGCGCCAGCAGCTTGGGAGTTGGCAATGAGCAGTTCTTC
CASSLGVGNEQFF